The present entry profiles one T cell receptor (beta chain) with its context. Across under 25 US areas, participants ranged in age from about 18 to 90 years. Participants' reported clinical history set cohort assignment. Per germline, CDR1 SGHTA and CDR2 FQGNSA. The CDR3 length is 16 residues. V dropped 2 bases and J dropped 3 bases, with 16 bases sitting between them. The data derive from a study of blood T cell repertoires in COVID-19. The overall study: PBMCs, B-cell-depleted T cells, or T cells were the source of the cDNA or gDNA that made up the material.

In the source study's methods: The assay estimated nucleated cells by amplifying reference gene primers. Libraries were prepared by immunoSEQ multiplex PCR; TCRdb keeps only in-frame clonotypes and omits some of them. D and trimming were read from the DNA, whereas the V and J calls and clone size are those reported in that table. The data hold over 300,000 clones, with about 85% observed a single time. Sequenced input: PBMCs or T cells enriched from blood (not recorded which). V gene TRBV7-2 combines with J gene TRBJ1-2; D uncertain. The clonotype was recovered from a woman younger than 45 who had recovered from COVID-19. CDR3 coding DNA: TGTGCCAGCAGCTTATTTCCCGCCGGGAGTCACTATGGCTACACCTTC. Its translation is CASSLFPAGSHYGYTF. The entire variable domain, with the rest obtained from reference TRBV7-2 and TRBJ1-2, is as follows: GAGVSQSPSNKVTEKGKDVELRCDPISGHTALYWYRQSLGQGLEFLIYFQGNSAPDKSGLPSDRFSAERTGGSVSTLTIQRTQQEDSAVYLCASSLFPAGSHYGYTFGSGTRLTVV.